One and the same sample provided the 20 T cell receptor beta chains below, sequenced in a study of blood T cell repertoires in COVID-19 (dated by TCRdb to 2019 to 2021). The library came from the immunoSEQ multiplex PCR assay. Sourced from immuneACCESS, this table was stored by TCRdb with only in-frame sequences that have V and J called. A share of the clones is absent; for the studies checked, an unresolved V gene accounts for under half, and the remainder has no known explanation. The sample table shows 110,000 to 150,000 clones, and more than 75% are seen once. 3.5% to 5.5% of the sample belongs to the ten largest clones. Material for sequencing was peripheral blood. The receptors were sampled from a woman in her forties with acute or convalescent COVID-19.

The V gene is TRBV4-3, the J gene TRBJ1-1, with TRBD1 matching over 7 bases. The CDR3 length is 13 residues. Unmatched junction bases numbered 8, after V lost 2 bases and J lost 11 bases. The germline CDR1 and CDR2 sequences are LGHNA and YSLEER. CDR3 nucleotides: TGCGCCAGCAGCCAAACAGGGGACACTGGGGCTTTCTTT. Translation: CASSQTGDTGAFF.

The gene calls are TRBV5-1 and TRBJ1-1; D not resolved. Trimming took 2 bases from V and 0 from J, leaving 8 bases between them. Germline V gene sequence: CDR1 SGHRS, CDR2 YFSETQ. The CDR3 extends over 14 amino acids. CDR3 sequence (DNA): TGCGCCAGCAGCTTTGGAGCCATGAACACTGAAGCTTTCTTT. It is translated as CASSFGAMNTEAFF.

V is TRBV4-3 and J is TRBJ2-7; possible D gene TRBD2, 6 bases. Germline V gives CDR1 LGHNA, CDR2 YSLEER. V gave up 0 bases and J gave up 2 bases, with 8 bases separating them. The CDR3 runs 14 residues. Here the CDR3 DNA reads TGCGCCAGCAGCCAAGAAGGAGGGACCTACGAGCAGTACTTC. Translation: CASSQEGGTYEQYF.

The rearrangement links TRBV5-5 to TRBJ1-1; D remains ambiguous. The CDR3 runs to 12 residues. Germline CDR1 SGHKS, CDR2 YYEKEE (reference sequence). V was shortened by 4 bases and J by 7 bases, with 11 bases between the two germline ends. The CDR3 DNA sequence: TGTGCCAGCAGCCTGGTGCGTTTTGAAGCTTTCTTT. Translation: CASSLVRFEAFF. The full variable domain, with the rest looked up from reference TRBV5-5 and TRBJ1-1, is DAGVTQSPTHLIKTRGQQVTLRCSPISGHKSVSWYQQVLGQGPQFIFQYYEKEERGRGNFPDRFSARQFPNYSSELNVNALLLGDSALYLCASSLVRFEAFFGQGTRLTVV.

The V gene is TRBV19, the J gene TRBJ1-1, with D maybe TRBD1 (6 bases). Trimming removed 7 bases at V and 5 bases at J, with 20 bases between. CDR3 size: 15 residues. Germline V gives CDR1 LNHDA, CDR2 SQIVND (reference sequence). The CDR3 DNA reads TGTGCCAGTACTTTCGGGGGGGCGGCGGTGACTGAAGCTTTCTTT. Translating it yields CASTFGGAAVTEAFF.

V and J are TRBV15 and TRBJ1-4, with no clear D. In germline, CDR1 is LNHNV, CDR2 YYDKDF (reference sequence). V gave up 0 bases and J gave up 4 bases, with 9 bases separating them. This CDR3 contains 15 residues. This CDR3 is CATSRDGLLNEKLFF. The CDR3 region has the DNA TGTGCCACCAGCAGAGATGGACTCCTTAATGAAAAACTGTTTTTT.

The chain carries TRBV27 and TRBJ2-7; D not certain. CDR3 length equals 13 residues. Germline V gene lookup returns CDR1 MNHEY and CDR2 SMNVEV (reference sequence). V lost 0 bases to trimming and J lost 1 base, with 4 bases between them. The CDR3 protein is CASSLSGSYEQYF. For the CDR3, the DNA is TGTGCCAGCAGTTTATCCGGGTCCTACGAGCAGTACTTC.

The V gene is TRBV28, the J gene TRBJ1-2; TRBD1 matches at 7 bases. Germline V gene lookup returns CDR1 MDHEN and CDR2 SYDVKM. The CDR3 has 12 amino acids. V lost 4 bases, J lost 7 bases, and 3 bases stayed unmatched. CDR3 protein: CASSSTGTGYTF. As DNA, the CDR3 is TGTGCCAGCAGTTCGACAGGGACTGGCTACACCTTC.

The V and J genes are TRBV6-2 or TRBV6-3 and TRBJ2-1, with 11 bases fitting TRBD1. CDR3 length: 15 amino acids. The junction had 3 bases not matched to a gene; V was cut back by 4 bases and J by 4 bases. CDR1 is MNHEY and CDR2 is SVGEGT in the germline V gene. CDR3 in DNA: TGTGCCAGCAGTTGGGGACAGGGGGTGTACAATGAGCAGTTCTTC. Protein product: CASSWGQGVYNEQFF.

The gene calls are TRBV7-2 and TRBJ1-6; no firm D call. Trimming stripped 5 bases from V and 10 bases from J, with 18 bases between. The CDR3 is made up of 15 amino acids. Looked up from germline, CDR1 is SGHTA and CDR2 is FQGNSA. The CDR3 reads CASSRQEGAASPLHF. The CDR3 nucleotides are TGTGCCAGCAGCCGCCAGGAGGGCGCTGCGTCACCCCTCCACTTT.

The V call is TRBV11-2, the J call TRBJ2-3, with 12 bases aligning to TRBD2. The V segment lost 7 bases and the J segment 5 bases; nucleotides outside the gene matches: 13. Germline CDR1 reads SGHAT; CDR2 reads FQNNGV. The CDR3 has 17 amino acids. CDR3 sequence reads: CASTPGRLAGGVDTQYF. CDR3 DNA sequence: TGTGCCAGCACCCCGGGTCGGCTAGCGGGGGGGGTAGATACGCAGTATTTT.

The chain links TRBV10-3 to TRBJ2-5; TRBD1 agrees at 10 bases. Germline V gene sequence: CDR1 ENHRY, CDR2 SYGVKD. This CDR3 is built from 14 residues. The trim removed 6 bases at V and 5 bases at J, leaving 6 bases unmatched. CDR3 loop: CAIRPGTGDETQYF. DNA for the CDR3: TGTGCCATCAGACCCGGGACAGGGGACGAGACCCAGTACTTC.

The V gene is TRBV18, the J gene TRBJ1-6, with a tentative D call TRBD1 (5 bases). This CDR3 is 15 amino acids long. V shed 4 bases and J shed 8 bases, with 15 bases lying between them. Germline V lookup: CDR1 KGHSH, CDR2 LQKENI. CDR3 coding DNA: TGTGCCAGCTCACGAGTTCAGGAACAGGATTCACCCCTCCACTTT. Its protein is CASSRVQEQDSPLHF.

This clone was seen a single time. The chain has TRBV10-3 and TRBJ1-2; 11 nucleotides match TRBD1. The J segment lost 0 bases and the V segment lost 10 bases, leaving 7 bases of the junction unmatched. CDR3 length: 15 amino acids. Germline-derived CDR1 and CDR2 are ENHRY and SYGVKD. The CDR3 sequence is CATRTGGTSNYGYTF. DNA for the CDR3: TGTGCCACCCGGACAGGGGGCACGTCTAACTATGGCTACACCTTC.

The chain employs TRBV27 and TRBJ1-2; 8 positions match TRBD1. CDR1 and CDR2 from the germline V gene are MNHEY and SMNVEV (reference sequence). V trimming: 0 bases; J trimming: 8 bases; junction bases outside the gene matches: 14. This CDR3 has 17 residues. The CDR3 DNA is TGTGCCAGCAGTTTATCGATAGAGGCCAGGGGGCTAGGGGGCTACACCTTC. Translated: CASSLSIEARGLGGYTF.

This chain uses TRBV15 with TRBJ2-3; possibly TRBD2 for D (6 bases). CDR3 length: 13 residues. CDR1 and CDR2 (germline): LNHNV, YYDKDF (reference sequence). The V end was cut by 3 bases, the J end by 8 bases, with 12 bases between. The CDR3: CATSSLREVTQYF. In nucleotides, the CDR3 is TGTGCCACCAGCAGCCTGAGGGAGGTTACGCAGTATTTT.

The gene calls are TRBV4-3 and TRBJ2-7, with 7 bases that match TRBD1. The length of the CDR3 is 18 residues. V was pared by 0 bases and J by 2 bases, with 13 bases of the junction left unmatched. Germline V CDR1 and CDR2: LGHNA, YSLEER. The chain's CDR3 is CASSQELGHRGFTYEQYF. The CDR3 region has the DNA TGCGCCAGCAGCCAAGAGCTAGGGCACAGGGGTTTCACCTACGAGCAGTACTTC.

The chain is built from TRBV10-3 and TRBJ1-2; 9 bases map to TRBD1. CDR3 size: 14 residues. V shed 5 bases and J 6 bases; nucleotides not matched to a gene: 7. Germline V gene sequence: CDR1 ENHRY, CDR2 SYGVKD. CDR3 in DNA: TGTGCCATCAGTCTAACAGGGGGCGCGAATGGCTACACCTTC. This codes for CAISLTGGANGYTF.

This clone showed up just once. An end of the junction does not agree with germline; a read error may underlie this. The rearrangement joins TRBV3-1 (or the pseudogene TRBV3-2) to TRBJ2-1, with 9 nucleotides matching TRBD2. The germline CDR1 and CDR2 sequences are LGHDT and YNNKEL (reference sequence). This CDR3 comprises 14 residues. The CDR3 DNA reads as TGCGCCAGCAGCCAAGATGGGACTAGCACTGAGCAGTTCTTC. Its translation is CASSQDGTSTEQFF.

The CDR3 is CASSLARLAGVYEQYF. CDR3 coding DNA: TGTGCCAGCAGCTTAGCGAGGCTAGCGGGAGTCTACGAGCAGTACTTC. This chain joins TRBV7-9 and TRBJ2-7; 10 bases map to TRBD2. CDR3 length: 16 amino acids. With V trimmed by 0 bases and J by 3 bases, 5 bases remained unmatched. Germline CDR1 is SEHNR and CDR2 is FQNEAQ (reference sequence). The full variable domain, rest sourced from reference TRBV7-9 and TRBJ2-7, is DTGVSQNPRHKITKRGQNVTFRCDPISEHNRLYWYRQTLGQGPEFLTYFQNEAQLEKSRLLSDRFSAERPKGSFSTLEIQRTEQGDSAMYLCASSLARLAGVYEQYFGPGTRLTVT.